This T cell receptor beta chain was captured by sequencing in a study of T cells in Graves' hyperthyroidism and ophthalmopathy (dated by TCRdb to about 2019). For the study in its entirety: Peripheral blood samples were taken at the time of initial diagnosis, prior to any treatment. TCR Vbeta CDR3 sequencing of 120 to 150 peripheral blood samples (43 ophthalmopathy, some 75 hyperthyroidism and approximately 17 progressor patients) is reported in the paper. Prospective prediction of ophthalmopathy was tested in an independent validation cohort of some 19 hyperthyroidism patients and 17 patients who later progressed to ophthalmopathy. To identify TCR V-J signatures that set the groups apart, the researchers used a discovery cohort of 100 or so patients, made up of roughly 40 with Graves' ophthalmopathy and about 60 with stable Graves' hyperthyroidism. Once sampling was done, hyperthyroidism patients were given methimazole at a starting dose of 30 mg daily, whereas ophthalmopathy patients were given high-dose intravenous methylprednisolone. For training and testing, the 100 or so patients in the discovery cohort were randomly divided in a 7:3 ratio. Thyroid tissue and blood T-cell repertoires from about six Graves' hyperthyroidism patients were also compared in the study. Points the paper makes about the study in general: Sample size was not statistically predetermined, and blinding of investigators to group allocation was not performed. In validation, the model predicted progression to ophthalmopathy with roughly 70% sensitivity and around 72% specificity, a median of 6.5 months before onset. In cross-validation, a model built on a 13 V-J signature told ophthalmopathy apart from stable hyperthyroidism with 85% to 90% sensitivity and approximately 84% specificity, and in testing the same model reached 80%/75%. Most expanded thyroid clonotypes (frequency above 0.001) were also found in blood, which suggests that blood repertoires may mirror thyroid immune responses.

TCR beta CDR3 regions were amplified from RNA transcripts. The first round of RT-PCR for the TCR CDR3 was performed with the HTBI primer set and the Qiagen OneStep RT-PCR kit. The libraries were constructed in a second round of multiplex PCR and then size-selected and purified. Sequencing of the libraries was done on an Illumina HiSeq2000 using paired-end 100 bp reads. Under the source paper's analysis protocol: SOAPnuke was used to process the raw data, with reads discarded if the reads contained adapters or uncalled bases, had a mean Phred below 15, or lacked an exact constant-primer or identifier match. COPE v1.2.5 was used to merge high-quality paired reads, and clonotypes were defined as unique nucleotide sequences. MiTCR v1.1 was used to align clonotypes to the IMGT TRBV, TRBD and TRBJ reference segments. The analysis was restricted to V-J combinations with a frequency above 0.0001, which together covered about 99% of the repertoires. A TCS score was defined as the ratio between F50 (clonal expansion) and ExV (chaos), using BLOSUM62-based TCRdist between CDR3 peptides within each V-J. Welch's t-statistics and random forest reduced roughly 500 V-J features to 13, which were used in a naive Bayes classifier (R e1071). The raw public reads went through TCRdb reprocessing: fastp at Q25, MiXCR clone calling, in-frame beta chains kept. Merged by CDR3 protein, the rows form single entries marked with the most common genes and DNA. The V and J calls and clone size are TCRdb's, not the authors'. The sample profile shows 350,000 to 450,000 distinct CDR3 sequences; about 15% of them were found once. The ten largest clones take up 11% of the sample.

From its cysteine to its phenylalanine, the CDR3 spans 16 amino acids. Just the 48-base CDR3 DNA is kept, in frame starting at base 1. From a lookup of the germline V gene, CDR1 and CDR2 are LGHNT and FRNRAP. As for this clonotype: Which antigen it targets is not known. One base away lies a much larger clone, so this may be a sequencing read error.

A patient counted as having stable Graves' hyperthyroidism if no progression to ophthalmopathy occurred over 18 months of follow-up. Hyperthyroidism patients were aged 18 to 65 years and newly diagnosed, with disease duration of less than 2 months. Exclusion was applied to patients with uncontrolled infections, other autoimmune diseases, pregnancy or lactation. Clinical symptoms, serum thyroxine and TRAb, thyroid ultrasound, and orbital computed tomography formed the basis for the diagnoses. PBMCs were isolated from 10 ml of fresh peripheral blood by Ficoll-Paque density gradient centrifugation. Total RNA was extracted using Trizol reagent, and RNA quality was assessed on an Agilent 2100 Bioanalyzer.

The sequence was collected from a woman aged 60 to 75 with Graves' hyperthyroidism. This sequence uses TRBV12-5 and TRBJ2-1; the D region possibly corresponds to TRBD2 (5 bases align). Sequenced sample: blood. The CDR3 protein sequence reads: CAGGLRVSAMYNEQFF. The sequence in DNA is TGTGCTGGTGGTTTGAGGGTTTCCGCAATGTACAATGAGCAGTTCTTC.